The 20 T cell receptor beta chains below all came from one sample that was sequenced in a study of cytomegalovirus exposure and HLA in healthy donors. The PCR used 60 Vbeta and 13 Jbeta primers. Clones were sequenced by immunoSEQ multiplex PCR, and TCRdb holds only the in-frame ones, with some missing. The sample lists 100,000 to 150,000 clones; 83% were seen once. Sequenced material: PBMCs. These receptors were obtained from a girl aged 2-15 years in good health and CMV-seronegative.

The chain uses TRBV9 and TRBJ1-1; D may be TRBD1 (6 bases). With 4 bases removed from V and 4 bases from J, the gap between germline ends came to 17 bases. CDR3 length: 15 amino acids. CDR1 is SGDLS, CDR2 YYNGEE, per germline. This chain's CDR3 is CASSSEGGLSTEAFF. In nucleotides, the CDR3 is TGTGCCAGCAGCTCAGAGGGGGGGTTGAGCACTGAAGCTTTCTTT.

The rearrangement joins TRBV28 to TRBJ1-1; 7 bases are shared with TRBD1. Looked up from germline, CDR1 is MDHEN and CDR2 is SYDVKM. Losses at the gene ends were 5 bases for V and 1 base for J; bases not matched to a gene: 7. The CDR3 runs to 15 residues. The CDR3 DNA is TGTGCCAGCAGTATAACCGGGACAGCGAACACTGAAGCTTTCTTT. This gives the protein CASSITGTANTEAFF. Together with reference TRBV28 and TRBJ1-1, the CDR3 gives the full variable domain: DVKVTQSSRYLVKRTGEKVFLECVQDMDHENMFWYRQDPGLGLRLIYFSYDVKMKEKGDIPEGYSVSREKKERFSLILESASTNQTSMYLCASSITGTANTEAFFGQGTRLTVV.

The V and J genes are TRBV2 and TRBJ1-1, with a weak D call TRBD1 (6 bases). The CDR3 runs 14 residues. The V end was cut by 4 bases, the J end by 2 bases, with 11 bases between. The germline V gene encodes CDR1 SNHLY and CDR2 FYNNEI. The DNA of the CDR3 is TGTGCCAGCAGTGCGTACAGGGCTAACACTGAAGCTTTCTTT. Translated, it gives CASSAYRANTEAFF. Filled out from reference TRBV2 and TRBJ1-1, the complete variable domain reads EPEVTQTPSHQVTQMGQEVILRCVPISNHLYFYWYRQILGQKVEFLVSFYNNEISEKSEIFDDQFSVERPDGSNFTLKIRSTKLEDSAMYFCASSAYRANTEAFFGQGTRLTVV.

For the CDR3, the DNA is TGTGCCAGCAGTCCCTCCTCCGGTGGTGACTATGGCTACACCTTC. Translating gives CASSPSSGGDYGYTF. V is TRBV27 and J is TRBJ1-2; D call uncertain. The germline CDR1 and CDR2 sequences are MNHEY and SMNVEV (reference sequence). V gave up 5 bases and J gave up 3 bases, with 16 bases separating them. The CDR3 is 15 amino acids.

In nucleotides, the CDR3 is TGTGCCAGTAGTATACTGGGGACAGGGGACACTGAAGCTTTCTTT. It specifies CASSILGTGDTEAFF. This chain uses TRBV19 with TRBJ1-1, with 10 bases identical to TRBD1. The V gene end was trimmed by 2 bases and the J gene end by 3 bases; junction bases not matched to a gene: 3. CDR3 length: 15 residues. Germline CDR1 is LNHDA and CDR2 is SQIVND (reference sequence). The whole variable domain, remainder taken from reference TRBV19 and TRBJ1-1, is DGGITQSPKYLFRKEGQNVTLSCEQNLNHDAMYWYRQDPGQGLRLIYYSQIVNDFQKGDIAEGYSVSREKKESFPLTVTSAQKNPTAFYLCASSILGTGDTEAFFGQGTRLTVV.

As for this clone: The junction does not match germline at one end; this may be a read error. This rearrangement joins TRBV7-6 to TRBJ2-1, with TRBD2 matching over 12 bases. This CDR3 region has 18 residues. The germline gives CDR1 SGHVS, CDR2 FNYEAQ. The DNA for the CDR3 is TGTGCCAGCAGTTTAGCCCGTTCAGGACTAGCGGGGTACAATGAGCAGTTCTTC. It yields the protein CASSLARSGLAGYNEQFF.

V is TRBV27 and J is TRBJ2-7; 8 bases agree with TRBD1. This CDR3 comprises 13 residues. V trimming: 11 bases; J trimming: 1 base; junction bases outside the gene matches: 7. Germline assignment: CDR1 MNHEY and CDR2 SMNVEV (reference sequence). The CDR3 sequence is CAQAQGASYEQYF. In nucleotides, the CDR3 is TGTGCCCAAGCCCAGGGGGCTTCCTACGAGCAGTACTTC.

The J gene is TRBJ1-1, the V gene TRBV6-1; D unclear. CDR3 length: 14 residues. Germline CDR1 is MNHNS and CDR2 is SASEGT. V was trimmed by 2 bases and J by 2 bases, leaving 9 bases between them. This CDR3 reads CASSERTLNTEAFF. In DNA form, the CDR3 reads TGTGCCAGCAGTGAACGAACTCTTAACACTGAAGCTTTCTTT.

The rearrangement joins TRBV6-6 to TRBJ2-7; TRBD2 matches 7 bases. Germline trimming cut 4 bases from V and 5 bases from J; bases unmatched to any gene: 5. Germline CDR1 is MNHNY and CDR2 is SVGAGI (reference sequence). The CDR3 covers 13 residues. The CDR3 sequence: CASSSAGLNEQYF. CDR3 nucleotide sequence: TGTGCCAGCAGTTCAGCGGGACTCAACGAGCAGTACTTC.

The gene calls are TRBV27 and TRBJ1-2, with a weak D call TRBD1 (5 bases). Germline V gene sequence: CDR1 MNHEY, CDR2 SMNVEV (reference sequence). The CDR3 is made up of 12 amino acids. Trimming shortened V by 3 bases and J by 11 bases, and 13 bases separated the two germline ends. As DNA, the CDR3 is TGTGCCAGCAGTTTGGGAGGGGAGGGGTACACCTTC. Its protein is CASSLGGEGYTF.

The chain employs TRBV5-1 and TRBJ2-3; 7 bases line up with TRBD2. Germline values: CDR1 SGHRS, CDR2 YFSETQ. V shed 4 bases, J shed 6 bases, and the junction held 14 bases outside the gene matches. The CDR3 runs to 16 residues. CDR3 residues: CASSRAGTMGSDTQYF. CDR3 DNA sequence: TGCGCCAGCAGCCGGGCCGGGACTATGGGATCGGATACGCAGTATTTT.

The V and J genes are TRBV21-1 and TRBJ2-7; TRBD1, as called in the table, went unchecked against the DNA. TRBV21-1 is designated a pseudogene. The CDR3 is 16 residues long. CDR3: CASSKAMDDRDYEQYF. CDR3 bases: TGTGCCAGCAGCAAAGCTATGGATGACAGGGACTACGAGCAGTACTTC.

The chain recombines TRBV7-6 with TRBJ1-3, with D possibly being TRBD1 (6 bases). Germline CDR1 reads SGHVS; CDR2 reads FNYEAQ. CDR3 length: 17 amino acids. Trimming left V 1 base short and J 0 bases short, with 13 bases between. CDR3 in amino acids: CASSLGVTGRSGNTIYF. CDR3 nucleotides: TGTGCCAGCAGCTTAGGAGTCACAGGGCGCTCTGGAAACACCATATATTTT.

The chain links TRBV4-3 to TRBJ1-3, with 10 positions matching TRBD1. Per germline, CDR1 LGHNA and CDR2 YSLEER. The CDR3 runs 17 residues. The J segment lost 3 bases and the V segment lost 3 bases, leaving 8 bases of the junction unmatched. The CDR3 region is CASSQGAGQGGGNTIYF. The DNA of the CDR3 is TGCGCCAGCAGCCAGGGGGCTGGACAGGGGGGTGGAAACACCATATATTTT.

The rearrangement uses TRBV2 and TRBJ1-5; D unresolved. CDR1 is SNHLY and CDR2 is FYNNEI in the germline V gene. This CDR3 has 16 amino acids. Trimming pared 3 bases from V and 1 base from J, leaving 13 bases between. The CDR3 is CASSDIGRGSNQPQHF. For the CDR3, the DNA is TGTGCCAGCAGTGATATAGGGAGAGGGAGCAATCAGCCCCAGCATTTT.

The chain is built from TRBV13 and TRBJ2-2; D is perhaps TRBD2 (6 bases). Trimming removed 1 base at V and 6 bases at J, with 12 bases between. Germline V gene lookup returns CDR1 PRHDT and CDR2 FYEKMQ (reference sequence). This CDR3 comprises 15 residues. For the CDR3, the DNA is TGTGCCAGCAGCTTAGAGGCCAGGGAGGCCGGGGAGCTGTTTTTT. As protein: CASSLEAREAGELFF.

The V gene is TRBV18, the J gene TRBJ2-7; 9 nucleotides agree with TRBD1. V lost 3 bases, J lost 3 bases, and 0 bases stayed unmatched. Germline-derived CDR1 and CDR2 are KGHSH and LQKENI. The CDR3 totals 13 residues. The CDR3 nucleotides read TGTGCCAGCTCACCGACAGGGGGCTACGAGCAGTACTTC. This translates into CASSPTGGYEQYF.

This chain uses TRBV5-1 with TRBJ2-5; 9 nucleotides align to TRBD2. Germline V gene lookup returns CDR1 SGHRS and CDR2 YFSETQ. This CDR3 is 16 amino acids long. The V gene end was trimmed by 4 bases and the J gene end by 5 bases; junction bases not matched to a gene: 12. CDR3 protein: CASSATSGYQAETQYF. CDR3 nucleotides: TGCGCCAGCAGCGCGACTAGCGGTTACCAGGCGGAGACCCAGTACTTC.

This chain connects TRBV5-1 to TRBJ1-4; TRBD1 might be the D (6 bases). The V and J ends lost 0 bases and 4 bases respectively, with 16 bases between them. Germline assignment: CDR1 SGHRS and CDR2 YFSETQ. This CDR3 is built from 17 residues. The CDR3 is CASSLGGQTTNNEKLFF. The CDR3 coding sequence is TGCGCCAGCAGCTTGGGGGGACAAACTACAAATAATGAAAAACTGTTTTTT. Complete variable domain (other parts from reference TRBV5-1 and TRBJ1-4): KAGVTQTPRYLIKTRGQQVTLSCSPISGHRSVSWYQQTPGQGLQFLFEYFSETQRNKGNFPGRFSGRQFSNSRSEMNVSTLELGDSALYLCASSLGGQTTNNEKLFFGSGTQLSVL.

This clone has a single count. J is TRBJ2-1 and V is TRBV7-3; 9 nucleotides agree with TRBD2. Germline V gene data show CDR1 as SGHTA and CDR2 as FQGTGA. Trimming at V came to 3 bases and at J to 6 bases, leaving 6 bases not matched to a gene. CDR3 length: 15 residues. The CDR3 DNA sequence: TGTGCCAGCAGCTTGGCTAGCGGGATCCCCAATGAGCAGTTCTTC. Translation gives CASSLASGIPNEQFF.